What follows describes a single TCR beta chain. Its cognate antigen is unknown. CDR3 length: 13 amino acids. The germline CDR1 and CDR2 sequences are MNHEY and SVGAGI. Trimming took 6 bases from V and 4 from J, leaving 10 bases between them. The data were obtained in a study of shared clonotypes between healthy human individuals. General study points: Shared clonotypes across all four donors exceeded non-shared ones in generation probability.

CD4+ cell separation produced CD45RA+ naive and CD45RA-negative memory subsets. For sorted subsets, 150 to 200 ng DNA per replicate equaled 30,000 or so T cell genomes. Sequencing used immunoSEQ multiplex PCR; TCRdb keeps in-frame clones, though not all of them. This table has 2.3 million or so clones, about 92% appearing once. The sample was naive CD4+ T cells from PBMCs. The subset denotes: CD45RA+ positively selected. The clonotype originates from a man younger than 30 in good health. Some clones in this sample may be carry-over from other donors' samples. The genes are TRBV6-5 and TRBJ1-5; no definite D call. Written as DNA, the CDR3 is TGTGCCAGCAGGACAAGACTAAATCAGCCCCAGCATTTT. It encodes CASRTRLNQPQHF.